This T cell receptor beta chain was captured by sequencing in a study of OX40 agonist ivuxolimab in advanced cancers. About the study: Aged about 20 to 80 with a mean of approximately 60 years, they were more than 80% male. Whole-study results and caveats: Near-lowest levels of clonal expansion characterized partial responders at 0.1-3.0 mg/kg. On average, a greater number of expanded clones characterised CD8+ T cells relative to CD4+.

As for this clone: What it binds is not known.

In germline, CDR1 is SGHNT, CDR2 YYREEE (reference sequence). Trimming at V came to 6 bases and at J to 5 bases, leaving 6 bases not matched to a gene. The CDR3 spans 14 residues. TCRdb keeps only in-frame clones here, not all; method: immunoSEQ multiplex PCR. The sample has 65,000 to 70,000 clones, 90% seen once. V is TRBV5-4 and J is TRBJ2-5, with 11 bases that match TRBD2. The clonotype originates from an adult with an advanced solid tumor such as melanoma, head and neck, liver or kidney cancer. The specimen was CD4+ or CD8+ T cells sorted from blood, collected in a trial of the OX40 agonist ivuxolimab. The CDR3: CASTPTSGSETQYF. The CDR3 region has the DNA TGTGCCAGCACCCCAACTAGCGGGAGTGAGACCCAGTACTTC.